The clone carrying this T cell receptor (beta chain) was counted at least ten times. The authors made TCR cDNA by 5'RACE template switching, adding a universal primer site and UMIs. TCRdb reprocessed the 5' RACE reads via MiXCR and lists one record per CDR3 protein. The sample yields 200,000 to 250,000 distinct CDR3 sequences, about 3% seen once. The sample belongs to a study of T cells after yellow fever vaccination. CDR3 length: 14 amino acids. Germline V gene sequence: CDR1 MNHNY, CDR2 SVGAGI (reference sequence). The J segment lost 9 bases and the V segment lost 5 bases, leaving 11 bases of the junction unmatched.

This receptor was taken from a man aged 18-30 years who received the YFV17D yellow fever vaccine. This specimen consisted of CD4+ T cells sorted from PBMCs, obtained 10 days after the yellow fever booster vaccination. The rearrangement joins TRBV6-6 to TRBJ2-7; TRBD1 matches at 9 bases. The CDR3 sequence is CASSIAGQGSAQYF. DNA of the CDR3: TGTGCCAGCAGTATCGCGGGACAGGGTAGCGCGCAGTACTTC.